This TCR beta chain originates from a study of T cell repertoires in cytomegalovirus infection. Study background: Epitope selection comprised recently identified HLA-C-restricted CMV epitopes and well-studied HLA-B-restricted CMV epitopes. Public TCR beta signatures provided an indication of both CMV infection and a matching HLA type. The study's findings and limits: Predominance within the ex vivo response was attributable to HLA-C-restricted CMV-specific TCR beta clonotypes.

TCRdb reprocessed the reads via MiXCR and lists one record per CDR3 protein. In the table there are about 900,000 distinct CDR3 sequences, less than 35% of which are singletons. The CDR3 has 17 residues. Germline CDR1 and CDR2: LNHDA and SQIVND (reference sequence). Unmatched junction bases numbered 13, after V lost 6 bases and J lost 2 bases. This clonotype was counted only a few times. Its specificity is not known. The receptor was derived from a human donor in good health (CMV status not recorded). Some clones in this sample may be carry-over from other donors' samples. V and J are TRBV19 and TRBJ2-1; TRBD2 matches 7 bases. The sequences come from cultured CD8+ T cells from PBMCs, collected from culture after CMV antigen stimulation. The CDR3 sequence: CASSPGTGGFTYNEQFF. The CDR3 DNA is TGTGCCAGTAGCCCCGGAACGGGGGGTTTTACCTACAATGAGCAGTTCTTC. The whole variable domain, filled in from reference TRBV19 and TRBJ2-1, reads DGGITQSPKYLFRKEGQNVTLSCEQNLNHDAMYWYRQDPGQGLRLIYYSQIVNDFQKGDIAEGYSVSREKKESFPLTVTSAQKNPTAFYLCASSPGTGGFTYNEQFFGPGTRLTVL.